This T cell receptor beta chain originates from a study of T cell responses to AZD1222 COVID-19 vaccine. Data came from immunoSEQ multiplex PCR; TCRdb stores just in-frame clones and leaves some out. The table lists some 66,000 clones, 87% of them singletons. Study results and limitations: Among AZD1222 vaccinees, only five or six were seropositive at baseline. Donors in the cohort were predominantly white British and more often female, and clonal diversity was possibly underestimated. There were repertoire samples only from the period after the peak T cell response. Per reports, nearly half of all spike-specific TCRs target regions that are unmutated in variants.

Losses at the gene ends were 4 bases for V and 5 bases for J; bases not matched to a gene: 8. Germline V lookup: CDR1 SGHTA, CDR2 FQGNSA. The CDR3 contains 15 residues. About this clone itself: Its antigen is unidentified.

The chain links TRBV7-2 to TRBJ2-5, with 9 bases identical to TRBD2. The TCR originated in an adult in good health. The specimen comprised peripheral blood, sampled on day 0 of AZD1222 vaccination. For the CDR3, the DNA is TGTGCCAGCAGCTCTAGCGGGATACATGGGGAGACCCAGTACTTC. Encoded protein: CASSSSGIHGETQYF.